This T cell receptor beta chain was recorded in a study of response to subunit inactivated influenza vaccine. The V end lost 0 bases, the J end lost 0 bases, and 7 bases lay between the germline ends. The CDR3 sequence is 15 residues long. Per germline, CDR1 SGHVS and CDR2 FNYEAQ. TCRdb reprocessed the RT-PCR reads with MiXCR, giving one entry per CDR3 protein. The sample holds roughly 650,000 distinct CDR3 sequences, about 15% seen once. Sequencing was performed on PBMCs from blood, taken less than 15 days before vaccination. This chain connects TRBV7-6 to TRBJ2-3; D remains ambiguous. This receptor was taken from a man in his fifties who received an inactivated influenza vaccine. CDR3 DNA sequence: TGTGCCAGCAGCTTAGCATCCTACAGCACAGATACGCAGTATTTT. Protein product: CASSLASYSTDTQYF.